The clone carrying this T cell receptor (beta chain) was recorded once. What it recognizes is unknown. The data originate from a study of glioma-infiltrating T cells. In the study overall: Presurgical dexamethasone in glioma patients lasted six or fewer days. Study-wide points: Shared blood CDR3 signature motifs marked patients with low tissue-blood divergence. Above-expected tissue-blood divergence occurred in all gliomas, most in low-grade ones.

The V gene's germline CDR1 is MNHEY and CDR2 SMNVEV (reference sequence). This CDR3 is built from 16 residues. J was trimmed by 10 bases and V by 7 bases; bases with no gene match: 14. TCR alpha and beta CDR3 regions were amplified from RNA using iRepertoire nested multiplex PCR. For one-step reverse transcription and amplification, about 85-400 ng of tissue mRNA or PBMC total RNA was used. TCRdb reprocessed the multiplex PCR reads via MiXCR and lists one record per CDR3 protein. The sample lists 400,000 or so distinct CDR3 sequences; around 45% were seen once. The specimen was glioma tissue, nonneoplastic brain tissue, or PBMCs (not recorded which). This sequence originates from a human donor with low-grade glioma or glioblastoma, undergoing nonglioma brain surgery, or in good health (not recorded which). The chain recombines TRBV27 with TRBJ1-6; 9 positions match TRBD1. The CDR3: CASTPGLGQGKSPLHF. In DNA form, the CDR3 reads TGTGCCAGCACACCCGGTTTGGGACAGGGCAAATCACCCCTCCACTTT.